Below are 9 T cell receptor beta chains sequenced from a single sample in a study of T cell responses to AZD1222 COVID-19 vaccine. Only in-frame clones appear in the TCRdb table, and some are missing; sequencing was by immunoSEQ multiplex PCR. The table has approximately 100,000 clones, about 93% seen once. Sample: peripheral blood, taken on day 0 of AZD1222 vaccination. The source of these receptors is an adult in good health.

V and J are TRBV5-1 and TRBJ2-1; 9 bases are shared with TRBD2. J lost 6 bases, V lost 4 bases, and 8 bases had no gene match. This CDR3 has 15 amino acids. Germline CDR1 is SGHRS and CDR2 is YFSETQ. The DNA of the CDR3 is TGCGCCAGCAGCCAGGGCGATAGCGGGAGCAATGAGCAGTTCTTC. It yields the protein CASSQGDSGSNEQFF. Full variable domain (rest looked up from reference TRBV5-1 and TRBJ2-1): KAGVTQTPRYLIKTRGQQVTLSCSPISGHRSVSWYQQTPGQGLQFLFEYFSETQRNKGNFPGRFSGRQFSNSRSEMNVSTLELGDSALYLCASSQGDSGSNEQFFGPGTRLTVL.

DNA of the CDR3: TGTGCCAGCAGTTACTCGAGGGACACCGGGGAGCTGTTTTTT. This sequence encodes CASSYSRDTGELFF. The chain links TRBV6-5 to TRBJ2-2; D perhaps matches TRBD2 (5 bases). The CDR3 length is 14 residues. Germline V CDR1 and CDR2: MNHEY, SVGAGI. Trimming shortened V by 0 bases and J by 3 bases, and 5 bases separated the two germline ends.

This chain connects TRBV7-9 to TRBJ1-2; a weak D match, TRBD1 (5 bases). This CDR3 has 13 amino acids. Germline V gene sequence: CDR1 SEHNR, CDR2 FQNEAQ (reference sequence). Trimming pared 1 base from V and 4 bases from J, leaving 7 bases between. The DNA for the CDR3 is TGTGCCAGCAGCTTAGGGGGCCCCTATGGCTACACCTTC. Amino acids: CASSLGGPYGYTF.

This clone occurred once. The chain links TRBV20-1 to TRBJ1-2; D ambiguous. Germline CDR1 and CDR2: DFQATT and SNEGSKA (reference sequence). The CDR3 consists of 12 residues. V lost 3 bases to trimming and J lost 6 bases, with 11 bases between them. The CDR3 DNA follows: TGCAGTGCTAGTCCCATGGCTGATGGCTACACCTTC. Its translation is CSASPMADGYTF.

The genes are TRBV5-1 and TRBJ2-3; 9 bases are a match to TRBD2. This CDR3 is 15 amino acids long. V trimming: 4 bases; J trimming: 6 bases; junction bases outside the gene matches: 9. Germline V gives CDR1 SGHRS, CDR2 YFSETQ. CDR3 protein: CASSGVAGVLDTQYF. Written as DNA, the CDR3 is TGCGCCAGCAGCGGGGTAGCGGGAGTTTTGGATACGCAGTATTTT.

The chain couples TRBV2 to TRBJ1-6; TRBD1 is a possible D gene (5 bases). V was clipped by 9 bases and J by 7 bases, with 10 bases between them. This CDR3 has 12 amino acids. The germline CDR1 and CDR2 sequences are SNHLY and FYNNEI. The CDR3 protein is CARRGINSPLHF. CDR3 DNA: TGTGCCAGACGGGGGATCAATTCACCCCTCCACTTT.

CDR3 in DNA: TGTGCCAGCAGTTTCGGACTAGCGGGAGCATTGAATGAGCAGTTCTTC. This gives the protein CASSFGLAGALNEQFF. This rearrangement joins TRBV5-6 to TRBJ2-1; TRBD2 matches 13 bases. Per germline, CDR1 SGHDT and CDR2 YYEEEE. This CDR3 has 16 amino acids. J lost 7 bases, V lost 5 bases, and 9 bases had no gene match.

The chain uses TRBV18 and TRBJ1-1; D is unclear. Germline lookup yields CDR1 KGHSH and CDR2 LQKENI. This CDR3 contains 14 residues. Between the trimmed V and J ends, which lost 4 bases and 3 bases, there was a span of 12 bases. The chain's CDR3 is CASSLKVHDTEAFF. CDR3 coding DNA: TGTGCCAGCTCACTTAAAGTACATGACACTGAAGCTTTCTTT.

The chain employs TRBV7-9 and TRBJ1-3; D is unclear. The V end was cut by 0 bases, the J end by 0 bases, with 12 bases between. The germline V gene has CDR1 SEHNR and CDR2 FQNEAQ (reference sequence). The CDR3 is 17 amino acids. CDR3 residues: CASSLAGWRNSGNTIYF. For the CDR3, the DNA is TGTGCCAGCAGCTTAGCGGGTTGGAGGAACTCTGGAAACACCATATATTTT.